This TCR beta chain was sequenced for a study of long-term antiretroviral therapy in people with HIV (dated by TCRdb to 2022 to 2024). About the investigation overall: Collection of the earliest samples took place about a decade ahead of the 2015 WHO recommendation for immediate ART, at a time when ART was typically delayed until CD4 counts fell. This retrospective serial study examined whether starting ART and sustained HIV suppression were associated with changes in the composition and diversity of the TRB repertoire in peripheral blood. From some 27 adults with confirmed HIV infection, the cohort provided under 250 cryopreserved PBMC samples, gathered serially across a mean of around six years (range 1-12). Among the 30 to 35 participants with HIV, more than ten were female. No cross-contamination during QIAcube processing turned up in test extractions that ran a monoclonal T-cell line alongside 33 polyclonal samples. Findings and caveats that apply to the study as a whole: HIV repertoires had narrower CDR3 length ranges than controls, and the network structure suggested an antigen-experienced repertoire that shifted only slightly toward naive after ART. Samples dated from the mid-2000s to the late 2010s, and the ART regimens used may be less effective than current ones. Inferences about post-ART repertoire changes were limited because no data were available on ART adherence, viral resistance or therapy changes. Owing to limited PBMC availability, only the TCR beta chain was sequenced, without alpha chain pairing. At every time point, the repertoire was dominated by expanded TRB clones first identified before ART initiation, although this dominance fluctuated and, in many PLHIV, declined after ART. A significant increase in TRB diversity was found to be associated with ART initiation, although TRB diversity was observed to remain significantly below that of transplant donor controls even after long-term ART. Because cell numbers in pre-ART samples were limited, unsorted PBMC were profiled instead of sorted CD4+ and CD8+ T cells.

To be included, a participant needed at least one PBMC sample from before ART initiation plus at least two post-ART samples. Every participant with HIV received treatment in the United States of America. Cryopreserved samples of about 1-10 million PBMC were thawed and washed before DNA extraction. At the time of the earliest PBMC sample, participants with HIV were aged between roughly 20 and 54 years. PBMC samples from each participant spanned 1-4 timepoints before ART initiation and 2-8 timepoints after ART initiation, with a median of 7 samples. Serial HIV viral load, CD4+ T-cell count, ART history and demographic data were obtained for every participant. Genomic DNA was extracted from unsorted PBMC with a Qiagen kit on a QIAcube, processed in batches of 12 samples. Taken from cysteine to phenylalanine, the CDR3 has 14 residues. The kept DNA is CDR3 alone, 42 bases in frame from the first base. V loses 4 bases of germline sequence and J loses 5 bases, and the interval between the two ends is 15 bases. The germline V gene supplies CDR1 SGHDT and CDR2 YYEEEE.

The immunoSEQ hsTCRB v3.0 assay was used at survey level resolution to sequence the TRB variable region. A depth of roughly 40,000-55,000 T-cell genomes per sample was targeted for TRB sequencing. TRB libraries were pooled and sequenced on an Illumina MiSeq using a v3 150-cycle kit. The study's own analysis went as follows. Repertoire analysis ran in R within a reproducible Nextflow workflow covering QC, data transformation and analysis. LymphoSeq2, an R package for exploring AIRR-Seq data, was used to implement custom analyses. A handful of samples that produced fewer than 5000 total TRB sequences were removed, so approximately 190 HIV repertoires were analyzed. Among the 190 or so HIV repertoires that were kept, 59 were collected before ART initiation and 120 to 140 were collected after ART initiation. Each repertoire was downsampled to 5000 TRB nucleotide sequences, and summary statistics were averaged across 100 downsampling iterations. Only TRB sequences with CDR3 regions of at least seven amino acids were retained for analysis. Diversity was assessed using a clonality score derived from Shannon entropy and using the Gini coefficient. In the repertoire networks, any two of the top 5000 CDR3 amino acid sequences were linked whenever the two sequences differed by an edit distance of one. For TRB CDR3 amino acid sequences, antigen specificity groups and MHC restriction were predicted with GLIPH2. To flag known associations with CMV, EBV, HIV or tissue antigens, CDR3 amino acid sequences were compared against VDJdb and McPAS-TCR. Pre-ART, post-ART and control groups were compared with Wilcoxon signed-rank tests and Holm-Bonferroni correction. In TCRdb, the immuneACCESS table is reduced to in-frame sequences with V and J assigned. These tables do not hold every clone; where another copy was compared, an unresolved V gene accounts for under half, and the others remain unexplained. D and trimming come from the DNA, and the V and J calls and clone size come from that table. The sample has about 20,000 clones on record, nearly 95% of them singletons. More than 5.5% of the sample is taken by the ten largest.

Concerning this clone itself: It lacks a known antigen. No base quality information exists; no much larger clone differs at one position.

This TCR came from a woman aged 50 to 60 with HIV. The sequencing here drew on unsorted PBMCs, taken 4.4 years after starting antiretroviral therapy. This chain joins TRBV5-6 to TRBJ2-5; perhaps TRBD1 is the D gene, with 6 bases matching. The DNA sequence is TGTGCCAGCAGCCGATACAGGGTAGGGGAGACCCAGTACTTC. It translates as CASSRYRVGETQYF.